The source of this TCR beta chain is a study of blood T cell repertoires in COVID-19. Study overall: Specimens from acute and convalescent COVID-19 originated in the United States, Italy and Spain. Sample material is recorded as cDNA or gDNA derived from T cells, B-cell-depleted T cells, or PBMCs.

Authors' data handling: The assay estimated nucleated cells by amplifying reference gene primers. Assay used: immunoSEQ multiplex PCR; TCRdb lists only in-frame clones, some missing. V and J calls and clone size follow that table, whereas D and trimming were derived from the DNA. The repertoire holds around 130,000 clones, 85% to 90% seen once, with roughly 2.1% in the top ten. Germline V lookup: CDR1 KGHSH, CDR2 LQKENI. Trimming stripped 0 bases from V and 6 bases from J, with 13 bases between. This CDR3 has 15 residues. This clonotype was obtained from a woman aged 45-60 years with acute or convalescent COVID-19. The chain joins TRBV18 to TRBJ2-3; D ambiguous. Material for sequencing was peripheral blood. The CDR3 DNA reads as TGTGCCAGCTCACCACCAAGCGCCCCTCGCGATACGCAGTATTTT. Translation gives CASSPPSAPRDTQYF.